This TCR beta chain was profiled in a study of blood T cell repertoires in COVID-19. Some clones are missing from TCRdb's copy, which holds only in-frame ones; the method was immunoSEQ multiplex PCR. The sample lists some 270,000 clones, nearly 90% occurring once. With 0 bases removed from V and 7 bases from J, the gap between germline ends came to 10 bases. Looked up from germline, CDR1 is MGHRA and CDR2 is YSYEKL. CDR3 length: 14 residues. The chain employs TRBV4-1 and TRBJ1-5; D uncertain. This receptor was obtained from a woman in her fifties or sixties with COVID-19, enrolled during active disease. Sequencing was performed on peripheral blood. The CDR3 nucleotides read TGCGCCAGCAGCCAAGAACCCCGAGGCCAGCCCCAGCATTTT. This codes for CASSQEPRGQPQHF.